The source of this TCR beta chain is a study of CD8+ T cells in alopecia areata. Documented treatment: oral pan-JAK inhibitor, 5-10 mg twice daily. As the sequencing template, cDNA was produced by extracting RNA and reverse transcribing it. Measured with immunoSEQ multiplex PCR; TCRdb has only the in-frame clones, and not every one. The sample records 190,000 or so clones, 45% to 75% being singletons. This clone was recorded a few times. The CDR3 is made up of 11 amino acids. Trimming shortened V by 4 bases and J by 2 bases, and 6 bases separated the two germline ends. Germline V gene lookup returns CDR1 SQVTM and CDR2 ANQGSEA.

Sample: CD4+ T cells sorted from blood, taken at week 4, from a patient treated with tofacitinib. The V and J genes are TRBV29-1 and TRBJ2-7; the D is unclear. This clonotype originated in a human donor with alopecia areata. CDR3 bases: TGCAGCGTTGGAGGACCCTACGAGCAGTACTTC. Translated: CSVGGPYEQYF.